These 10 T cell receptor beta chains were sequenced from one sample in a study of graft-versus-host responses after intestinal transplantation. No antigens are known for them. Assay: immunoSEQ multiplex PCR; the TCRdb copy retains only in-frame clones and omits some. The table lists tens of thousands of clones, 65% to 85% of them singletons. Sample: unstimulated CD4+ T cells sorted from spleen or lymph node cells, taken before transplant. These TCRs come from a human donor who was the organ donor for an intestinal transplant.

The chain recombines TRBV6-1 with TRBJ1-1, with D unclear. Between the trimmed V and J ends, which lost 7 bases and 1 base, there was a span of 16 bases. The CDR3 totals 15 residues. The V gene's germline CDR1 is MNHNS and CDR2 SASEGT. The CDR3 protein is CASTPYEGGNTEAFF. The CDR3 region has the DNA TGTGCCAGCACCCCCTACGAGGGAGGGAACACTGAAGCTTTCTTT.

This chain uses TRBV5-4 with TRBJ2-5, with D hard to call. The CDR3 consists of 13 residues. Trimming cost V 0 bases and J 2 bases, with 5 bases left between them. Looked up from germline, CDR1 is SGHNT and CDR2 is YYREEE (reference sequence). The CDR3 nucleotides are TGTGCCAGCAGCTTGGTGGATCAAGAGACCCAGTACTTC. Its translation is CASSLVDQETQYF.

The CDR3 is CASSAKSSGNTIYF. The CDR3 region has the DNA TGTGCCAGCAGCGCCAAGAGCTCTGGAAACACCATATATTTT. The rearrangement joins TRBV5-6 to TRBJ1-3; D remains ambiguous. V lost 4 bases and J 0 bases, leaving 8 bases between the germline ends. This CDR3 spans 14 amino acids. From germline, CDR1 is SGHDT and CDR2 YYEEEE.

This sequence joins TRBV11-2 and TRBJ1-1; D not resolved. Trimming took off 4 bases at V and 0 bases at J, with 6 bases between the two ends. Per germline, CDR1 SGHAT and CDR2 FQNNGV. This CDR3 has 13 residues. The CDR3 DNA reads TGTGCCAGCAGCTCCCAGTTGAACACTGAAGCTTTCTTT. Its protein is CASSSQLNTEAFF.

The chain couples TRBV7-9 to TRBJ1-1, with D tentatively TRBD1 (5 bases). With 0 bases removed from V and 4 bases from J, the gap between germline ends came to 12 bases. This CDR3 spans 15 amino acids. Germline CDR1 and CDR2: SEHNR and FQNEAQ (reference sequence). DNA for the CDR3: TGTGCCAGCAGCTTAGCGAAGGGGCAGGGCACTGAAGCTTTCTTT. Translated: CASSLAKGQGTEAFF. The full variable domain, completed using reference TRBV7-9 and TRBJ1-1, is DTGVSQNPRHKITKRGQNVTFRCDPISEHNRLYWYRQTLGQGPEFLTYFQNEAQLEKSRLLSDRFSAERPKGSFSTLEIQRTEQGDSAMYLCASSLAKGQGTEAFFGQGTRLTVV.

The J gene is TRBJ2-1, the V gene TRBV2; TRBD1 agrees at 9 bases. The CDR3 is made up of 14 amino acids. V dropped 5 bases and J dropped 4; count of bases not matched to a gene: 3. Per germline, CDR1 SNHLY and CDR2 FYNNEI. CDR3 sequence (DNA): TGTGCCAGCAGTCCCGACAGGGGGTACAATGAGCAGTTCTTC. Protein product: CASSPDRGYNEQFF. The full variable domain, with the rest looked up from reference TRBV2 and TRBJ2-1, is EPEVTQTPSHQVTQMGQEVILRCVPISNHLYFYWYRQILGQKVEFLVSFYNNEISEKSEIFDDQFSVERPDGSNFTLKIRSTKLEDSAMYFCASSPDRGYNEQFFGPGTRLTVL.

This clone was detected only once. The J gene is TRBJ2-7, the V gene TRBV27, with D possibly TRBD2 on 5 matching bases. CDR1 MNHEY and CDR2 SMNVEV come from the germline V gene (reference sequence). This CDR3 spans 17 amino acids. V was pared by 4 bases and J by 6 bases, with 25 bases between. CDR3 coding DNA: TGTGCCAGCAGTTCCCGGGCTGAGGGCCTAGTCGATCTCGAGCAGTACTTC. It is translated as CASSSRAEGLVDLEQYF.

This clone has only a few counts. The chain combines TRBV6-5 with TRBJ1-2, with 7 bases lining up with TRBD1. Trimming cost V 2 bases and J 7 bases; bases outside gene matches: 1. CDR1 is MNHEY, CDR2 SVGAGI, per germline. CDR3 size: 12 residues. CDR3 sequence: CASSYRGLGYTF. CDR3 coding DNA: TGTGCCAGCAGTTACAGGGGGCTTGGCTACACCTTC.

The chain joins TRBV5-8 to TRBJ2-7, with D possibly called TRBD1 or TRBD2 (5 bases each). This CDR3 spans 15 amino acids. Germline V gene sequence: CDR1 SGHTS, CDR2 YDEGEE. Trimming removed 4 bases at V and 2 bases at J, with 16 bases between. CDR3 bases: TGTGCCAGCAGCCTGGGGGTCAGGCGACCCTACGAGCAGTACTTC. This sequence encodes CASSLGVRRPYEQYF.

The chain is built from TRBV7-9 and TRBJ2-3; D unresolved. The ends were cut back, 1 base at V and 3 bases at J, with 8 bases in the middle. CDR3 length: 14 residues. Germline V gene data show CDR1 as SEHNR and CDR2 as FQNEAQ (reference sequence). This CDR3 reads CASSLETPTDTQYF. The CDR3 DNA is TGTGCCAGCAGCTTAGAAACACCTACAGATACGCAGTATTTT.